This TCR beta chain was profiled in a study of T cell responses to AZD1222 COVID-19 vaccine. About the study: Pooled together were second doses at about 4 or about 12 weeks.

With respect to this clone: Its cognate antigen is unknown.

Study-wide results and limits: The donors showed a predominance of white British ancestry and of females, with possible underestimation of clonal diversity. Spike-specific TCR breadth and depth both grew after two AZD1222 doses. The reported proportion of spike-specific TCRs targeting unmutated variant regions was nearly half.

Repertoires were generated with immunoSEQ multiplex PCR, while TCRdb's copy carries only in-frame clones and drops some. The repertoire holds 95,000 to 100,000 clones, with 85% to 90% as singletons. The starting material was peripheral blood, obtained on day 0 of AZD1222 vaccination. The TCR sequence derives from an adult in good health.

The CDR3 DNA follows: TGTGCCACCAGTAGGAGCGGGAGGCCCCATGAGCAGTTCTTC. Its protein is CATSRSGRPHEQFF. This chain joins TRBV24-1 and TRBJ2-1, with 9 positions matching TRBD2. The CDR3 runs to 14 residues. J lost 8 bases, V lost 6 bases, and 7 bases had no gene match. Germline-derived CDR1 and CDR2 are KGHDR and SFDVKD.